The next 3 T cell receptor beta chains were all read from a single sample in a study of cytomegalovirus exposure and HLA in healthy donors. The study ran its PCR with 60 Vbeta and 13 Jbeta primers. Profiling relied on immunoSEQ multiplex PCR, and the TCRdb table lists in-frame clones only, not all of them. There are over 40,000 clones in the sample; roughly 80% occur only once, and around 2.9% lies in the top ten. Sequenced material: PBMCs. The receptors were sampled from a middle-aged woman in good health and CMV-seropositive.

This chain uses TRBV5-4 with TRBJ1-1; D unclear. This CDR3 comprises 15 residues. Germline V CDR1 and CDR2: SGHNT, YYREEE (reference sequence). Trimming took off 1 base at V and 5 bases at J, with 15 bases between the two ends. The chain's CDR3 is CASSLNGDEGTEAFF. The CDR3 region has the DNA TGTGCCAGCAGCTTGAACGGGGATGAGGGAACTGAAGCTTTCTTT.

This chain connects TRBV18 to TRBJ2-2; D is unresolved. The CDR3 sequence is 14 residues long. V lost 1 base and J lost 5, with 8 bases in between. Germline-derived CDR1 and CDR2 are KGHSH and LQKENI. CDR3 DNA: TGTGCCAGCTCACCACTCCCAGAAACCGGGGAGCTGTTTTTT. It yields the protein CASSPLPETGELFF.

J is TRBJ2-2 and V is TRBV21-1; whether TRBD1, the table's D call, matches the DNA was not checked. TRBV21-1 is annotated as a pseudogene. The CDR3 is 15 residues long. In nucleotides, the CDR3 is TGTGCCAGCAGCTCCCGGGACAGGGGGACCGGGGAGCTGTTTTTT. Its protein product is CASSSRDRGTGELFF.